The subject of this entry is one T cell receptor beta chain. Its antigen is still unknown. The table came from immunoSEQ multiplex PCR; TCRdb's copy has only in-frame clones and leaves some out. Found here are about 150,000 clones, approximately 91% of them singletons; the top ten hold roughly 6.9%. The data were taken from a study of T cell responses to AZD1222 COVID-19 vaccine. Whole-study findings and limits: Elevations in Spike-specific TCR breadth and depth followed administration of two AZD1222 doses. The study sampled repertoires only after the peak T cell response.

The junction had 7 bases not matched to a gene; V was cut back by 6 bases and J by 0 bases. Germline-derived CDR1 and CDR2 are SGHNT and YYREEE (reference sequence). The CDR3 extends over 16 amino acids. The rearrangement links TRBV5-4 to TRBJ2-1; 9 positions match TRBD2. The receptor comes from an adult who had recovered from COVID-19. Material: peripheral blood, obtained after recovery from COVID-19. CDR3 nucleotides: TGTGCCAGCATGCTAGCGGGACCACTCTCCTACAATGAGCAGTTCTTC. Amino acids: CASMLAGPLSYNEQFF.